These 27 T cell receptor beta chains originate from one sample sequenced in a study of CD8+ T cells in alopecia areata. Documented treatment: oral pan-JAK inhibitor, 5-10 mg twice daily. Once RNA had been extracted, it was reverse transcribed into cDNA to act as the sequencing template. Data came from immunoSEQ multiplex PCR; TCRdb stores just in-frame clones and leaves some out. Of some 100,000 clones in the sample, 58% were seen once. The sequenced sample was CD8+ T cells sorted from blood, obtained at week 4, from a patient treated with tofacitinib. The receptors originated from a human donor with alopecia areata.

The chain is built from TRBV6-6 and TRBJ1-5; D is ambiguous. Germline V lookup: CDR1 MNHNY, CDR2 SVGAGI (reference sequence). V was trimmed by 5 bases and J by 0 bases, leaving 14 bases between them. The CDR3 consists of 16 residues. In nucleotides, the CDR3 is TGTGCCAGCAGTGTGGATACCGCGTATAGCAATCAGCCCCAGCATTTT. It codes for CASSVDTAYSNQPQHF.

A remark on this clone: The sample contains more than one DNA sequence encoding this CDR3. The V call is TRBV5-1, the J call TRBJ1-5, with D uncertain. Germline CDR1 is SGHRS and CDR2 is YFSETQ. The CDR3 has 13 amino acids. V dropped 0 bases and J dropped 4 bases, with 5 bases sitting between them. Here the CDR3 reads CASSLVGNQPQHF. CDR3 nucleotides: TGCGCCAGCAGCTTGGTTGGGAATCAGCCCCAGCATTTT. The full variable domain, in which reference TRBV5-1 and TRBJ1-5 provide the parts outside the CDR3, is KAGVTQTPRYLIKTRGQQVTLSCSPISGHRSVSWYQQTPGQGLQFLFEYFSETQRNKGNFPGRFSGRQFSNSRSEMNVSTLELGDSALYLCASSLVGNQPQHFGDGTRLSIL.

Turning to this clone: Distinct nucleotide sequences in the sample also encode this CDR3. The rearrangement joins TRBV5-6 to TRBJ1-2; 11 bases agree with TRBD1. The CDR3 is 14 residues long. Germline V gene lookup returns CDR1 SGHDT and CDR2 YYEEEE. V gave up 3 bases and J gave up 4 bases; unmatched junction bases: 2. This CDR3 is CASSSGTGGYGYTF. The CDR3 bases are TGTGCCAGCAGCTCAGGGACAGGGGGCTATGGCTACACCTTC.

The CDR3 DNA reads as TGTGCCAGCAGCTTAGAACTAGCGGGCCTCTCCTACGAGCAGTACTTC. The encoded protein is CASSLELAGLSYEQYF. This sequence joins TRBV7-9 and TRBJ2-7; TRBD2 matches 9 bases. The CDR3 is 16 amino acids. Germline assignment: CDR1 SEHNR and CDR2 FQNEAQ (reference sequence). Unmatched junction bases numbered 4, after V lost 1 base and J lost 0 bases.

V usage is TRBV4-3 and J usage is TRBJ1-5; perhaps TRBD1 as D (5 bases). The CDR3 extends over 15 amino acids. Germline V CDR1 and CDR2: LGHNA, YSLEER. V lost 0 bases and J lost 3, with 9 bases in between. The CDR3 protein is CASSQDRQINQPQHF. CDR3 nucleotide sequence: TGCGCCAGCAGCCAAGATAGACAGATCAATCAGCCCCAGCATTTT.

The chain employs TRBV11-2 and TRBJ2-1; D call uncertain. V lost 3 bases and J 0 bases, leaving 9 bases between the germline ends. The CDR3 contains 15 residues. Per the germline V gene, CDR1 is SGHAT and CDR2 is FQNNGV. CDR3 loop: CASSFGRSSYNEQFF. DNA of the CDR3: TGTGCCAGCAGCTTTGGCCGAAGCTCCTACAATGAGCAGTTCTTC.

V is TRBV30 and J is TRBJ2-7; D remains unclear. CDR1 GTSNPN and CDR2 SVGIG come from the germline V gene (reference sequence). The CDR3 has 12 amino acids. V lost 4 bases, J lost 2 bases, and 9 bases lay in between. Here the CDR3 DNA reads TGTGCCTGGAAGGCAGGTACCTACGAGCAGTACTTC. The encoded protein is CAWKAGTYEQYF.

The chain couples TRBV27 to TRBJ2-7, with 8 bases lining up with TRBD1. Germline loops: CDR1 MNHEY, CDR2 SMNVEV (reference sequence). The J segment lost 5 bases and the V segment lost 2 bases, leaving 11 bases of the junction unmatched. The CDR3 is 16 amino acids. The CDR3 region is CASSLRPSGGKDEQYF. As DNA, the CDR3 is TGTGCCAGCAGTTTACGTCCCTCAGGGGGCAAGGACGAGCAGTACTTC.

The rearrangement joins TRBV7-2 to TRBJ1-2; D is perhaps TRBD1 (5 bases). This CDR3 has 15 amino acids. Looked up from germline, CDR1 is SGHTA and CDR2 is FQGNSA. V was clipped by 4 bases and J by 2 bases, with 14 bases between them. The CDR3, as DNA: TGTGCCAGCAGCTCGATTCGGACACCCAACTATGGCTACACCTTC. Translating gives CASSSIRTPNYGYTF.

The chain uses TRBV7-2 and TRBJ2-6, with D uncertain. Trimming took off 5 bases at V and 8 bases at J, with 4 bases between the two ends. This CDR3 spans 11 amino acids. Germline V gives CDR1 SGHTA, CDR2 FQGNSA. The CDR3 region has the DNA TGTGCCAGCAGCCCAACCAACGTCCTGACTTTC. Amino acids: CASSPTNVLTF.

The CDR3 DNA is TGTGCCAGCAGCCAGGACCGTGTGAACTACGAGCAGTACTTC. Its translation: CASSQDRVNYEQYF. The chain links TRBV5-6 to TRBJ2-7; D uncertain. The length of the CDR3 is 14 residues. Germline V gene sequence: CDR1 SGHDT, CDR2 YYEEEE. V gave up 4 bases and J gave up 3 bases, with 14 bases separating them.

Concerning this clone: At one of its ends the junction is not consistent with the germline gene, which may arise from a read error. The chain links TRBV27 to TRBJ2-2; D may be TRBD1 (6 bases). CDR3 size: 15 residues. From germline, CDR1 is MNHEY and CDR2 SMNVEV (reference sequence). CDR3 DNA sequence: TGTGCCAGCAGTATATCAGGGGTGGGAACCGGGGAGCTGTTTTTT. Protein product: CASSISGVGTGELFF.

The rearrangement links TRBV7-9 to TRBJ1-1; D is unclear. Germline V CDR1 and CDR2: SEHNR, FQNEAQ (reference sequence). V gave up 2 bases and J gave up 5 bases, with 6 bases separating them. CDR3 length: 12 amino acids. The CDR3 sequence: CASSLKGTEAFF. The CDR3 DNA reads TGTGCCAGCAGCTTAAAGGGAACTGAAGCTTTCTTT.

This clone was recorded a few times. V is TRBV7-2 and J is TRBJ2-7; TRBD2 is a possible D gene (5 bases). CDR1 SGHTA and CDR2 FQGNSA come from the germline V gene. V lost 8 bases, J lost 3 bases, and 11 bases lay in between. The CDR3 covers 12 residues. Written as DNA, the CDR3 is TGTGCCAGCGGTAAGGGAGACTACGAGCAGTACTTC. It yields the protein CASGKGDYEQYF.

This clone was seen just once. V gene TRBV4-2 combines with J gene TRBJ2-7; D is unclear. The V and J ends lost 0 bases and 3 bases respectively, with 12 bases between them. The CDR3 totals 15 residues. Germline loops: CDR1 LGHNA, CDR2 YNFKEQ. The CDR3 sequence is CASSQDSLKDYEQYF. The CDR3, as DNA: TGTGCCAGCAGCCAAGACAGCCTCAAGGACTACGAGCAGTACTTC.

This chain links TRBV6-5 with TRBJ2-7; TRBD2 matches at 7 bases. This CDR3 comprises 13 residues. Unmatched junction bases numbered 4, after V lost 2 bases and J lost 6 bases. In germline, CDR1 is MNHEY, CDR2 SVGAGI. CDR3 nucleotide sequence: TGTGCCAGCAGTTACGCTCTAGCGGCCGAGCAGTACTTC. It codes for CASSYALAAEQYF.

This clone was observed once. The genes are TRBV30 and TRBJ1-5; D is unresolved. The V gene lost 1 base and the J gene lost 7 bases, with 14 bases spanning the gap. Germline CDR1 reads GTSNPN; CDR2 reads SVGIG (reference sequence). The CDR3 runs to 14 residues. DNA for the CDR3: TGTGCCTGGAGTGAGGGAGGGAATAGCCAGCCCCAGCATTTT. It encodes CAWSEGGNSQPQHF.

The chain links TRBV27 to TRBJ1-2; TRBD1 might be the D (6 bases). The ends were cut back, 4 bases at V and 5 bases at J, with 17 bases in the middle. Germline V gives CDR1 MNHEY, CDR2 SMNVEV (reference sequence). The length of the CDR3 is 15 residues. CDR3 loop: CASSSPQTGAYGYTF. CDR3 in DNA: TGTGCCAGCAGTTCCCCCCAGACAGGAGCTTATGGCTACACCTTC.

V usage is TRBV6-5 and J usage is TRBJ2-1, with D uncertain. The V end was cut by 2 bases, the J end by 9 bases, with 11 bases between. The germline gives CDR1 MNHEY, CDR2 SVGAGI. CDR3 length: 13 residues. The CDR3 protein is CASSYTNGGEQFF. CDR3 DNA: TGTGCCAGCAGTTACACGAACGGTGGTGAGCAGTTCTTC.

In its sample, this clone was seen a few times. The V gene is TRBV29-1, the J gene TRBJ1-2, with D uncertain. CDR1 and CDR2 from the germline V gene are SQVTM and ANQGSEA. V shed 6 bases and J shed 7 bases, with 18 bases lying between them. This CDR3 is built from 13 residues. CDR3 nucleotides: TGCAGCGTAGTACCGTCGAGGTCCCCTGGCTACACCTTC. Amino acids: CSVVPSRSPGYTF.

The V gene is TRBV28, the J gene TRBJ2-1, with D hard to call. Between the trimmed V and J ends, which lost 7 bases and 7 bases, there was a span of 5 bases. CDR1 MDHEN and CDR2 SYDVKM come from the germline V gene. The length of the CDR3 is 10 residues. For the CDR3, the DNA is TGTGCCAGCAATGGGAATGAGCAGTTCTTC. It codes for CASNGNEQFF.

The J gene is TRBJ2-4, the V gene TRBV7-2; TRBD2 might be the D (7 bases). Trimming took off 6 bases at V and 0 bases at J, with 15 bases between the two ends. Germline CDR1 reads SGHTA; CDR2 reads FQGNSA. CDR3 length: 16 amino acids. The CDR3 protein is CASSLGGAIAKNIQYF. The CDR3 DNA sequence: TGTGCCAGCAGTCTAGGGGGGGCTATAGCCAAAAACATTCAGTACTTC.

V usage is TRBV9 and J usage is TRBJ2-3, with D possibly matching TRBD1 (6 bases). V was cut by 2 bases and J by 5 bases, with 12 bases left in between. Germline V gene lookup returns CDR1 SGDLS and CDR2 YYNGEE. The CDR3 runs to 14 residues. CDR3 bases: TGTGCCAGCAGCGTTGGGGGCGCGGGAGATACGCAGTATTTT. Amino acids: CASSVGGAGDTQYF.

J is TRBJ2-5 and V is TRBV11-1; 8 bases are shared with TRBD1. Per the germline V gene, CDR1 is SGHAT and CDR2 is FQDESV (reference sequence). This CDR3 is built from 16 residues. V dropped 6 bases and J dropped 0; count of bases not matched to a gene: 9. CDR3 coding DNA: TGTGCCAGCAGTAAAAGGACAGGGCCGTACCAAGAGACCCAGTACTTC. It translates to CASSKRTGPYQETQYF. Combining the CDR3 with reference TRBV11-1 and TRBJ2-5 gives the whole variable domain EAEVAQSPRYKITEKSQAVAFWCDPISGHATLYWYRQILGQGPELLVQFQDESVVDDSQLPKDRFSAERLKGVDSTLKIQPAELGDSAMYLCASSKRTGPYQETQYFGPGTRLLVL.

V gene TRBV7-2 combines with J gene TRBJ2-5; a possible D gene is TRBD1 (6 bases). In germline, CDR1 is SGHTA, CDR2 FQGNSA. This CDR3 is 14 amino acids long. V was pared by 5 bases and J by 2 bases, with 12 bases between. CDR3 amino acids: CASSLGAPQETQYF. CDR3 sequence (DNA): TGTGCCAGCAGCCTGGGGGCACCGCAAGAGACCCAGTACTTC. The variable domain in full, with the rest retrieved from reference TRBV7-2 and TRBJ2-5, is GAGVSQSPSNKVTEKGKDVELRCDPISGHTALYWYRQSLGQGLEFLIYFQGNSAPDKSGLPSDRFSAERTGGSVSTLTIQRTQQEDSAVYLCASSLGAPQETQYFGPGTRLLVL.

The CDR3 here is CAWISGASGTHNEQFF. The DNA for the CDR3 is TGTGCCTGGATCTCTGGGGCTAGCGGGACTCACAATGAGCAGTTCTTC. The chain is built from TRBV30 and TRBJ2-1, with 9 bases identical to TRBD2. The CDR3 contains 16 residues. Germline assignment: CDR1 GTSNPN and CDR2 SVGIG (reference sequence). With V trimmed by 4 bases and J by 5 bases, 12 bases remained unmatched. Filled out from reference TRBV30 and TRBJ2-1, the complete variable domain reads SQTIHQWPATLVQPVGSPLSLECTVEGTSNPNLYWYRQAAGRGLQLLFYSVGIGQISSEVPQNLSASRPQDRQFILSSKKLLLSDSGFYLCAWISGASGTHNEQFFGPGTRLTVL.

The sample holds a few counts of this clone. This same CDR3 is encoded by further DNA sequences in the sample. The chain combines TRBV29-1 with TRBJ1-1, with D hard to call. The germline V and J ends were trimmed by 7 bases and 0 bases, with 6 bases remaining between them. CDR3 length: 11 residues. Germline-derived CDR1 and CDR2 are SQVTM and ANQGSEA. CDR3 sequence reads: CSAALNTEAFF. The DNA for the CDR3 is TGCAGCGCCGCGCTGAACACTGAAGCTTTCTTT.